The entry that follows covers one TCR beta chain sequence. Its antigen is still unknown. The sample is drawn from a study of radiation and T cells in renal cell carcinoma. Study-wide results and limits: No pretreatment tumor biopsies were available for baseline clonotypes. Top tumor clonotypes rose in blood 2 weeks post-radiation, then contracted.

Germline CDR1 is MNHEY and CDR2 is SVGAGI. The CDR3 extends over 14 amino acids. Trimming pared 4 bases from V and 3 bases from J, leaving 13 bases between. TCRdb's table, derived via immunoSEQ multiplex PCR, lists solely in-frame clones and lacks some. Of 150,000 to 190,000 clones listed, 80% to 90% are singletons. Time point reported: blood 2 weeks post-SBRT. Regarding treatment: 15 Gy SBRT to primary tumor, nephrectomy 4 weeks later. Blood was sampled at baseline, 2 weeks and 4 weeks after SBRT. The patient's renal cell carcinoma had clear cell pathology. This chain connects TRBV6-5 to TRBJ2-7, with a weak D call TRBD2 (6 bases). The receptor was derived from a woman aged 50 to 60 with renal cell carcinoma. The sample in question was blood, obtained from a patient whose treatment included radiotherapy and nephrectomy. CDR3 DNA: TGTGCCAGCAGTTTAGTAGCGGAGAGCTACGAGCAGTACTTC. Its protein is CASSLVAESYEQYF.